The 10 T cell receptor beta chains given below trace back to one sample, sequenced in a study of cytomegalovirus exposure and HLA in healthy donors. In the PCR, 60 Vbeta and 13 Jbeta primers were used. Some clones are missing from TCRdb's copy, which holds only in-frame ones; the method was immunoSEQ multiplex PCR. The repertoire has 150,000 to 200,000 clones, 77% of them found once; the top ten carry 2% to 3%. Sequencing was done on a sample of PBMCs. These receptors were collected from a woman aged 40 to 55 in good health and CMV-seropositive.

The CDR3 sequence is CAISDPTVSNYGYTF. The CDR3 DNA sequence: TGTGCCATCAGTGATCCCACGGTGTCTAACTATGGCTACACCTTC. This chain joins TRBV10-3 and TRBJ1-2; D ambiguous. Germline V gives CDR1 ENHRY, CDR2 SYGVKD. There are 15 residues in the CDR3. Trimming stripped 3 bases from V and 0 bases from J, with 11 bases between.

This CDR3 is CASSLASVANTEAFF. The CDR3 DNA sequence: TGTGCCAGCAGCTTGGCGTCGGTTGCTAACACTGAAGCTTTCTTT. V gene TRBV5-4 combines with J gene TRBJ1-1; D is uncertain. Trimming left V 0 bases short and J 2 bases short, with 11 bases between. The CDR3 loop spans 15 amino acids. Germline CDR1 is SGHNT and CDR2 is YYREEE (reference sequence).

The chain joins TRBV5-1 to TRBJ2-7; 7 bases are shared with TRBD1. The junction had 3 bases not matched to a gene; V was cut back by 0 bases and J by 3 bases. The CDR3 spans 14 residues. The V gene's germline CDR1 is SGHRS and CDR2 YFSETQ. CDR3 region: CASSLDRGGYEQYF. The CDR3 coding sequence is TGCGCCAGCAGCTTGGACAGGGGTGGCTACGAGCAGTACTTC. Based on the CDR3 plus reference TRBV5-1 and TRBJ2-7, the full variable domain is KAGVTQTPRYLIKTRGQQVTLSCSPISGHRSVSWYQQTPGQGLQFLFEYFSETQRNKGNFPGRFSGRQFSNSRSEMNVSTLELGDSALYLCASSLDRGGYEQYFGPGTRLTVT.

The V call is TRBV2, the J call TRBJ1-3, with D tentatively TRBD1 (5 bases). Germline lookup yields CDR1 SNHLY and CDR2 FYNNEI. V was cut by 2 bases and J by 2 bases, with 10 bases left in between. This CDR3 spans 15 amino acids. The CDR3 here is CASSEQGKAGNTIYF. CDR3 nucleotide sequence: TGTGCCAGCAGTGAACAGGGTAAAGCTGGAAACACCATATATTTT.

This clone was observed a few times. This chain joins TRBV11-2 and TRBJ1-1; D possibly corresponds to TRBD1 (5 bases). This CDR3 region has 13 residues. Trimming left V 4 bases short and J 0 bases short, with 6 bases between. Germline V gene data show CDR1 as SGHAT and CDR2 as FQNNGV. For the CDR3, the DNA is TGTGCCAGCAGCTCAGGGTTGAACACTGAAGCTTTCTTT. Protein product: CASSSGLNTEAFF.

The chain has TRBV5-1 and TRBJ1-3; 7 nucleotides align to TRBD1. Germline lookup yields CDR1 SGHRS and CDR2 YFSETQ. The CDR3 totals 15 residues. Losses at the gene ends were 0 bases for V and 2 bases for J; bases not matched to a gene: 2. The DNA of the CDR3 is TGCGCCAGCAGCTTGGAGGGGGCTCCTGGAAACACCATATATTTT. It encodes CASSLEGAPGNTIYF.

V is TRBV5-1 and J is TRBJ2-1, with 8 bases identical to TRBD2. The CDR3 consists of 15 residues. The V gene end was trimmed by 2 bases and the J gene end by 1 base; junction bases not matched to a gene: 2. Germline-derived CDR1 and CDR2 are SGHRS and YFSETQ. The CDR3 protein is CASSLAGASYNEQFF. CDR3 in DNA: TGCGCCAGCAGCTTAGCGGGAGCTTCCTACAATGAGCAGTTCTTC.

The genes are TRBV9 and TRBJ2-1; TRBD2 matches at 13 bases. CDR1 and CDR2 from the germline V gene are SGDLS and YYNGEE. This CDR3 region has 15 residues. V shed 4 bases, J shed 8 bases, and the junction held 6 bases outside the gene matches. This CDR3 reads CASSPTSGRWHEQFF. In nucleotides, the CDR3 is TGTGCCAGCAGCCCGACTAGCGGGAGGTGGCATGAGCAGTTCTTC.

V is TRBV7-2 and J is TRBJ2-5, with 7 bases matching TRBD1. In germline, CDR1 is SGHTA, CDR2 FQGNSA. Trimming cost V 2 bases and J 3 bases; bases outside gene matches: 6. The CDR3 has 15 residues. CDR3 protein: CASSLQQGIEETQYF. The CDR3 region has the DNA TGTGCCAGCAGCTTACAACAGGGGATCGAAGAGACCCAGTACTTC. Complete variable domain (other parts from reference TRBV7-2 and TRBJ2-5): GAGVSQSPSNKVTEKGKDVELRCDPISGHTALYWYRQSLGQGLEFLIYFQGNSAPDKSGLPSDRFSAERTGGSVSTLTIQRTQQEDSAVYLCASSLQQGIEETQYFGPGTRLLVL.

CDR3: CASSNTGTGYEKLFF. CDR3 nucleotides: TGTGCCAGTAGTAACACCGGGACAGGGTATGAAAAACTGTTTTTT. The chain has TRBV19 and TRBJ1-4; 9 bases match TRBD1. The V gene's germline CDR1 is LNHDA and CDR2 SQIVND (reference sequence). The CDR3 is made up of 15 amino acids. Trimming removed 4 bases from V and 6 bases from J; junction bases left unmatched: 6.